This T cell receptor (beta chain) was sequenced during a study of OX40 agonist ivuxolimab in advanced cancers. Findings and limits, study-wide: Relative to CD4+ cells, CD8+ T cells on average had more expanded clones. Clonal expansion among partial responders at 0.1-3.0 mg/kg ranked near the lowest.

Peripheral blood came from all dose cohorts at three timepoints. As regards this clone: Its target is unknown.

Profiled with immunoSEQ multiplex PCR; TCRdb holds only in-frame clones, not every one. The sample consists of tens of thousands of clones, over 80% of them appearing once. CDR3 length equals 15 residues. Germline V lookup: CDR1 KGHSH, CDR2 LQKENI. Trimming left V 6 bases short and J 7 bases short, with 19 bases between. The chain recombines TRBV18 with TRBJ2-1; D gene unclear. This TCR was sampled from an adult with an advanced solid tumor such as melanoma, head and neck, liver or kidney cancer. The input for sequencing was CD4+ or CD8+ T cells sorted from blood, taken in a trial of the OX40 agonist ivuxolimab. The CDR3 DNA follows: TGTGCCAGCTCCCCGTTAGCTTCGAGTCTGAATGAGCAGTTCTTC. Its translation is CASSPLASSLNEQFF.